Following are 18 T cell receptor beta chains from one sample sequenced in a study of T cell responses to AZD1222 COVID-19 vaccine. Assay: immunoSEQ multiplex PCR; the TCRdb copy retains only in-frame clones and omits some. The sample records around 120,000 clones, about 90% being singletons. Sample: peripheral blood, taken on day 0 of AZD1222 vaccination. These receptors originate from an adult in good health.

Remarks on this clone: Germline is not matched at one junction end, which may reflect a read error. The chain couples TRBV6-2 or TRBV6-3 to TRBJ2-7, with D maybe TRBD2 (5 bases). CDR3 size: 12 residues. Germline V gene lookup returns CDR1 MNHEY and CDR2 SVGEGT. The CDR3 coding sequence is TGTGCCAGCAGTCCGGACTCCTCCGAGCAGTACTTC. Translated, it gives CASSPDSSEQYF.

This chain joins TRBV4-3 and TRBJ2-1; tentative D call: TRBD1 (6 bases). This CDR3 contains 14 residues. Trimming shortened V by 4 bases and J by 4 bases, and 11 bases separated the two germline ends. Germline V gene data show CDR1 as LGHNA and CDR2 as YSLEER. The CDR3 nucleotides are TGCGCCAGCAGCCTCGAAGGGGGTTACAATGAGCAGTTCTTC. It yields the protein CASSLEGGYNEQFF.

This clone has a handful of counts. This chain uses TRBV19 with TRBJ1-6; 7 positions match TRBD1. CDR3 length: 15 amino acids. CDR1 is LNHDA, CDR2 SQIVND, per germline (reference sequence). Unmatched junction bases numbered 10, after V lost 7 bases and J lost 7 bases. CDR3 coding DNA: TGTGCCAGTAACCCGGACAGGACTTACAATTCACCCCTCCACTTT. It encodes CASNPDRTYNSPLHF. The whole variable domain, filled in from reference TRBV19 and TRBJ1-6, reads DGGITQSPKYLFRKEGQNVTLSCEQNLNHDAMYWYRQDPGQGLRLIYYSQIVNDFQKGDIAEGYSVSREKKESFPLTVTSAQKNPTAFYLCASNPDRTYNSPLHFGNGTRLTVT.

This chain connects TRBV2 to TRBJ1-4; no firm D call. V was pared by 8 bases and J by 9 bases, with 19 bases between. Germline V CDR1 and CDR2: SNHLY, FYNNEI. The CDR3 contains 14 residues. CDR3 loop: CASSHPDLVQKLFF. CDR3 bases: TGTGCCAGCTCCCACCCGGATCTCGTCCAAAAACTGTTTTTT.

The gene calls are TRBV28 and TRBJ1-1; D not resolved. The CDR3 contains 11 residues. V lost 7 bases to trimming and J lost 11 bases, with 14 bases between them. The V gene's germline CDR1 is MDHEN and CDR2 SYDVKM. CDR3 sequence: CASTAPPLAFF. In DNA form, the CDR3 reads TGTGCCAGCACTGCTCCCCCCCTCGCTTTCTTT.

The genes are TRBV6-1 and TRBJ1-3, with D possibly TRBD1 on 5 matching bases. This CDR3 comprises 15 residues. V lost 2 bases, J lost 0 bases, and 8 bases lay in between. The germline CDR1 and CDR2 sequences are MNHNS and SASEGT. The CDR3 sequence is CASSEKGNSGNTIYF. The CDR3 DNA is TGTGCCAGCAGTGAAAAGGGGAACTCTGGAAACACCATATATTTT.

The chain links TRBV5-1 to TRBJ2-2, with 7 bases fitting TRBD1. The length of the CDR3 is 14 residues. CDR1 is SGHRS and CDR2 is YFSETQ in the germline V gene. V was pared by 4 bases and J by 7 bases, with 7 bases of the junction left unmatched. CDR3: CASSPTGEHGELFF. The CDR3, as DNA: TGCGCCAGCAGCCCCACAGGGGAGCACGGGGAGCTGTTTTTT.

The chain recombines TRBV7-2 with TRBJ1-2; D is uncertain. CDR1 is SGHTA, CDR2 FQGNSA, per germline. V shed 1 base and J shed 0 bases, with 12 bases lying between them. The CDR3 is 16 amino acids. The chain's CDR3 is CASSLGASHTNYGYTF. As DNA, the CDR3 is TGTGCCAGCAGCTTAGGGGCCAGCCACACTAACTATGGCTACACCTTC.

The DNA of the CDR3 is TGCAGCGTTGAAGGGGGATCTAGCACAGATACGCAGTATTTT. Protein product: CSVEGGSSTDTQYF. The chain uses TRBV29-1 and TRBJ2-3; D uncertain. V was trimmed by 1 base and J by 0 bases, leaving 8 bases between them. This CDR3 region has 14 residues. The germline CDR1 and CDR2 sequences are SQVTM and ANQGSEA.

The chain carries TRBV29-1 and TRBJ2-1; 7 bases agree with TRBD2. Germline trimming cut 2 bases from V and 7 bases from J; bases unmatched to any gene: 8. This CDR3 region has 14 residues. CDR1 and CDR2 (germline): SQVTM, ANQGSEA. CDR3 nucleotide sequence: TGCAGCGTTGAAAGGCGGGGGATCGGGAATGAGCAGTTCTTC. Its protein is CSVERRGIGNEQFF.

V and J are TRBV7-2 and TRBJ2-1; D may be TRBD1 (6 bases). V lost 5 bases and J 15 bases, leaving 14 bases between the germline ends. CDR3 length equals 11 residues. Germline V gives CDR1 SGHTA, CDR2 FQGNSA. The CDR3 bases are TGTGCCAGCAGCCTTGGGACAAGGAGGTTCTTC. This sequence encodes CASSLGTRRFF.

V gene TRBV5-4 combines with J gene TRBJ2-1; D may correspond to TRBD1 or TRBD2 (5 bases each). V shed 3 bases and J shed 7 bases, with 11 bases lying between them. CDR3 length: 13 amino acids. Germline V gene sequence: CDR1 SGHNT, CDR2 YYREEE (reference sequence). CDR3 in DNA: TGTGCCAGCAGCTCTGGTGGGGGTAATGAGCAGTTCTTC. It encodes CASSSGGGNEQFF.

The CDR3 is CSGGVGYEQYF. CDR3 bases: TGCAGCGGCGGGGTGGGGTACGAGCAGTACTTC. This rearrangement joins TRBV29-1 to TRBJ2-7; D is possibly TRBD2 (6 bases). V lost 7 bases, J lost 4 bases, and 11 bases lay in between. Germline values: CDR1 SQVTM, CDR2 ANQGSEA. This CDR3 spans 11 amino acids.

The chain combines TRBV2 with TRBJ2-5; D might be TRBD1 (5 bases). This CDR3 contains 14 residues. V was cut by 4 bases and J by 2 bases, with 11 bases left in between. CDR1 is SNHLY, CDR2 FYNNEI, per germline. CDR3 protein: CASSVGAVQETQYF. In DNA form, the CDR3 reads TGTGCCAGCAGTGTTGGGGCAGTTCAAGAGACCCAGTACTTC.

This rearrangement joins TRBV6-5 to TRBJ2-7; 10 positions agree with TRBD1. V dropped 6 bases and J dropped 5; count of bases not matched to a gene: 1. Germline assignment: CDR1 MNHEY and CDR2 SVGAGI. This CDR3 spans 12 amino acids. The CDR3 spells CASSGTGDEQYF. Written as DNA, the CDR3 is TGTGCCAGCAGCGGGACAGGGGACGAGCAGTACTTC.

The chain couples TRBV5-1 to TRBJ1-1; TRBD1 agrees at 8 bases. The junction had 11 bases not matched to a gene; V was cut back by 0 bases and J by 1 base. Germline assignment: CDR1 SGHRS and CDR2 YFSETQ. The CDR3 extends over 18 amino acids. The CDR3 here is CASSLGQGRPGGNTEAFF. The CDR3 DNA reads TGCGCCAGCAGCTTGGGACAGGGGAGGCCTGGGGGGAACACTGAAGCTTTCTTT.

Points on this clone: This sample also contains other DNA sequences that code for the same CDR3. The CDR3 is CASSSANTEAFF. CDR3 sequence (DNA): TGTGCCAGCAGCTCGGCTAACACTGAAGCTTTCTTT. V and J are TRBV28 and TRBJ1-1; D gene uncertain. The ends were cut back, 6 bases at V and 2 bases at J, with 7 bases in the middle. The CDR3 has 12 residues. Germline CDR1 MDHEN, CDR2 SYDVKM. The whole variable domain, filled in from reference TRBV28 and TRBJ1-1, reads DVKVTQSSRYLVKRTGEKVFLECVQDMDHENMFWYRQDPGLGLRLIYFSYDVKMKEKGDIPEGYSVSREKKERFSLILESASTNQTSMYLCASSSANTEAFFGQGTRLTVV.

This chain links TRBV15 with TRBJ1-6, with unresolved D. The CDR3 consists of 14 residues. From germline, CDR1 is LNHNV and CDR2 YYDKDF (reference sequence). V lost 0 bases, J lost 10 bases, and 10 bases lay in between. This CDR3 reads CATSRDGVYSPLHF. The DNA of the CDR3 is TGTGCCACCAGCAGAGATGGAGTGTACTCACCCCTCCACTTT.